The rows below give T cell receptor beta chains drawn from one sample of a study of blood T cells in healthy people across ages. TCRdb re-called the 5' RACE reads with MiXCR, one entry per CDR3 protein. The profile covers some 640,000 distinct CDR3 sequences, with 25% to 35% appearing a single time and 15% to 18% taken by the ten largest. Sequenced: blood. The receptors derive from a woman of 80 years or more in good health. The CDR3 runs from the conserved cysteine through the conserved F or W. The D gene is left open where the match is weak. Clone size is stated in some rows and not others, as once, few, many or a class when expanded.

cdr3_length j_call clone_size v_call d_call cdr3_nt cdr3_aa
15 TRBJ2-3 many TRBV5-1 - TGCGCCAGCAGCCGGACCGGGGAAAGCACAGATACGCAGTATTTT CASSRTGESTDTQYF
17 TRBJ2-1 many TRBV5-1 TRBD2 TGCGCCAGCAGCTTGCCGATTCTAGCGGGTACCGACAATGAGCAGTTCTTC CASSLPILAGTDNEQFF
12 TRBJ2-3 few TRBV28 - TGTGCCAGCACGGAGGGCACAGATACGCAGTATTTT CASTEGTDTQYF
15 TRBJ1-6 few TRBV5-1 TRBD1 TGCGCCAGCACCATAATAGGGACAGGCAATTCACCCCTCCACTTT CASTIIGTGNSPLHF
14 TRBJ1-2 many TRBV10-3 - TGTGCCATCAGACCCGGGGGGTCTAACTATGGCTACACCTTC CAIRPGGSNYGYTF
13 TRBJ2-3 few TRBV5-1 TRBD2 TGCGCCAGCCTAGCGGGGGGTAAAGATACGCAGTATTTT CASLAGGKDTQYF
13 TRBJ1-2 few TRBV27 - TGTGCCGGCAGTTTCGGTGGTTCCTATGGCTACACCTTC CAGSFGGSYGYTF
16 TRBJ2-1 many TRBV4-1 TRBD2 TGCGCCAGCAGCCAAGACGACGGGGGGGTCTCGAATGAGCAGTTCTTC CASSQDDGGVSNEQFF
13 TRBJ2-5 few TRBV7-3 - TGTGCCAGCAGCTTAGATTGGTCTGGGGAGCAGTACTTC CASSLDWSGEQYF
15 TRBJ1-2 many TRBV7-2 TRBD1 TGTGCCAGCATCCGCGGGGGACAGACCTTCTATGGCTACACCTTC CASIRGGQTFYGYTF
12 TRBJ2-3 many TRBV29-1 - TGCAGCGTTGGAACCGGCACAGATACGCAGTATTTT CSVGTGTDTQYF
16 TRBJ1-1 - TRBV4-2 TRBD1 TGTGCCAGCAGCCAGCTCCCGGGACAGGTGAACACTGAAGCTTTCTTT CASSQLPGQVNTEAFF
15 TRBJ2-1 - TRBV7-3 TRBD1 TGTGCCAGCAGCTTGACAGGGGGGGGAGAGGATGAGCAGTTCTTC CASSLTGGGEDEQFF
18 TRBJ2-1 - TRBV3-1 - TGTGCCAGCAGCCAAATCCTCCCCCGGGGGAACTCCTACAATGAGCAGTTCTTC CASSQILPRGNSYNEQFF
16 TRBJ2-1 many TRBV5-4 TRBD2 TGTGCCAGCAGCACAAATCGGGGGGACTCCTACAATGAGCAGTTCTTC CASSTNRGDSYNEQFF
15 TRBJ1-2 many TRBV6-6 - TGTGCCAGCAGTCGGACGACGGAGGCTAACTATGGCTACACCTTC CASSRTTEANYGYTF
16 TRBJ2-7 many TRBV7-2 TRBD1 TGTGCCAGCAGCTTAGATCGGACAGGAAATGGCTACGAGCAGTACTTC CASSLDRTGNGYEQYF
16 TRBJ2-1 - TRBV6-5 TRBD2 TGTGCCAGCAGTTACTCAGGGACTAGCGAGGGGGGCGAGCAGTTCTTC CASSYSGTSEGGEQFF
13 TRBJ2-3 many TRBV11-2 - TGTGCGGGGAGGGGGCGCGACACAGATACGCAGTATTTT CAGRGRDTDTQYF
17 TRBJ2-1 few TRBV7-6 - TGTGCCAGCAGCAGATACCGGGCCCAACCCCCTTACAATGAGCAGTTCTTC CASSRYRAQPPYNEQFF
18 TRBJ1-1 few TRBV3-1 - TGTGCCAGCAGCCAAGATGGGGCGGGAATAAGGGTTCGGACTGAAGCTTTCTTT CASSQDGAGIRVRTEAFF
14 TRBJ2-7 many TRBV6-5 - TGTGCCAGCAGGCGCGCGGGCAGGGCGCACGAGCAGTACTTC CASRRAGRAHEQYF
15 TRBJ1-1 - TRBV29-1 TRBD1 TGCAGCGTTGAAGATAGACAGGGGGCTCGAACTGAAGCTTTCTTT CSVEDRQGARTEAFF
15 TRBJ2-5 - TRBV7-2 TRBD2 TGTGCCAGCAGCTTACTGCGGGGGGGCCAGGAGACCCAGTACTTC CASSLLRGGQETQYF
16 TRBJ2-1 once TRBV7-9 - TGTGCCAGCAGCCAGTTTGGGGACCCCACCTTCAATGAGCAGTTCTTC CASSQFGDPTFNEQFF
10 TRBJ2-1 few TRBV29-1 - TGCAGCGTTTGGGACTCGATTCAGTTCTTC CSVWDSIQFF
15 TRBJ1-2 many TRBV3-1 TRBD1 TGTGCCAGCAGCCTAGGGGGCTTCAATACCTATGGCTACACCTTC CASSLGGFNTYGYTF
14 TRBJ1-4 many TRBV7-2 - TGTGCCAGCAGCTCGTCGGTTTCTGGCGAAAAACTGTTTTTT CASSSSVSGEKLFF
14 TRBJ2-5 many TRBV7-8 TRBD2 TGTGCCAGCGCTATGTCATGGCGGGGGGAGACCCAGTACTTC CASAMSWRGETQYF
12 TRBJ1-1 - TRBV3-1 - TGTGCCAGCAGCCAACGCGACACTGAAGCTTTCTTT CASSQRDTEAFF
14 TRBJ1-1 many TRBV7-3 TRBD1 TGTGCCAGCAGGACAGGGGGGAGGGACACTGAAGCTTTCTTT CASRTGGRDTEAFF
24 TRBJ2-7 - TRBV11-2 - TGTGCCAGCAGTCGGGGTCAACCGGGACAGGGAGATAGCGGGAGGAACGGGAGGTCCTACGAGCAGTACTTC CASSRGQPGQGDSGRNGRSYEQYF
16 TRBJ2-7 - TRBV29-1 TRBD2 TGCAGCGTTGCGGGGGGAAATGACAGACCCTCCTACGAGCAGTACTTC CSVAGGNDRPSYEQYF
15 TRBJ2-3 many TRBV6-6 TRBD2 TGTGCCAGCAGTTACGGCGCGGGGGGCACAGATACGCAGTATTTT CASSYGAGGTDTQYF
15 TRBJ2-3 few TRBV7-8 TRBD2 TGTGCCAGCAGCCCTGAGCGGGGCAGCACAGATACGCAGTATTTT CASSPERGSTDTQYF
15 TRBJ2-5 many TRBV7-2 TRBD1 TGTGCCAGCAGCCCGACAGGGGTTTTACAAGAGACCCAGTACTTC CASSPTGVLQETQYF
17 TRBJ2-4 few TRBV19 - TGTGCCAGTAGTATAGGCGGGGATGTTCGGGGCAAAAACATTCAGTACTTC CASSIGGDVRGKNIQYF
14 TRBJ1-2 few TRBV5-1 - TGCGCCAGCAGCTCTCAGGGCCTCAACTATGGCTACACCTTC CASSSQGLNYGYTF
13 TRBJ1-1 - TRBV20-1 - TGCAGTGCGTTTAAACAGGCGAACACTGAAGCTTTCTTT CSAFKQANTEAFF
15 TRBJ1-2 - TRBV11-2 TRBD1 TGCGCCAGCAGCTTACCGGGACAGGGGACGCATGGCTACACCTTC CASSLPGQGTHGYTF
16 TRBJ1-3 - TRBV5-1 - TGCGCCAGCAGCTTGGACGGAGGGCAGGGAGGTGACACCATATATTTT CASSLDGGQGGDTIYF
13 TRBJ2-3 many TRBV4-3 - TGCGCCAGCAGCCAAGAGGCCCTCGGTGCGCAGTATTTT CASSQEALGAQYF